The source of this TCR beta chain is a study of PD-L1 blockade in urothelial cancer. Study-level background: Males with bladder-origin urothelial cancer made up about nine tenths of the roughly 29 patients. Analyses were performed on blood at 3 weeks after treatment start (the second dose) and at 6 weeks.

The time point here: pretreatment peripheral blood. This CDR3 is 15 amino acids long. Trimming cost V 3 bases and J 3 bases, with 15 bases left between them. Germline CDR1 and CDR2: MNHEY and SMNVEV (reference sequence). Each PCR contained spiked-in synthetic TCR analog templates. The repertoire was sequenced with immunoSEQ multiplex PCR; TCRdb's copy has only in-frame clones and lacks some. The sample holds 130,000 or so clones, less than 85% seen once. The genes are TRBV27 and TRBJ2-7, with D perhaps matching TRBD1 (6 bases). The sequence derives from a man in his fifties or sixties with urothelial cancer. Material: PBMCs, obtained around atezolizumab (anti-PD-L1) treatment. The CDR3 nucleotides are TGTGCCAGCAGTTTTAAGGGACATTTGGTCTACGAGCAGTACTTC. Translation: CASSFKGHLVYEQYF.